The TCR beta chain under discussion was sequenced for a study of regulatory T cells in long-lasting Graves disease. Study at large: Antithyroid drug intake by newly diagnosed Graves' patients had lasted under 3 months.

Stated time point: newly diagnosed GD, antithyroid drugs for less than 3 months. PBMCs provided the RNA from which the TCR library was made. A blood draw put 8.5 to 10 milliliters of peripheral blood into EDTA tubes. In its sample, this clonotype was seen a few times. Its antigen remains unknown. The CDR3 has 13 residues. V gave up 0 bases and J gave up 6 bases, with 6 bases separating them. Germline V gene lookup returns CDR1 SGDLS and CDR2 YYNGEE. Overall study results and limits: New patients shared fewer public clonotypes (over 900) than persistent patients did (2,741).

Construction of TCR beta libraries relied on iRepertoire HTBI primers and on Arm-PCR targeting CDR3 regions. TCRdb called the multiplex PCR reads again in MiXCR, with one record for every CDR3 protein. Of roughly 350,000 distinct CDR3 sequences in the sample, roughly 17% are singletons; the top ten hold 25% to 30%. These data are also associated with another study on T cells in Graves' hyperthyroidism and ophthalmopathy. That work adds: HTBI primers drove first-round RT-PCR of the TCR CDR3.

The chain is built from TRBV9 and TRBJ2-2; D perhaps matches TRBD1 (5 bases). The sequence derives from a man aged 35 to 55 with Graves disease. This specimen was peripheral blood mononuclear cells (PBMCs), taken at new diagnosis, from a patient treated with antithyroid drugs. The CDR3 DNA sequence: TGTGCCAGCAGCGTAGCAGGGCCCGGGGAGCTGTTTTTT. Residues: CASSVAGPGELFF.